The entry below gives a single TCR beta chain sequence along with its context. Its antigen is not known. This entry comes from a study of T cell responses to AZD1222 COVID-19 vaccine. General study results and limits: The study reported that nearly half of spike-specific TCRs target unmutated variant regions. Clonal diversity was possibly underestimated; the donors were predominantly white British and more often female. Spike-specific TCR breadth and depth were elevated following two AZD1222 doses.

The table came from immunoSEQ multiplex PCR; TCRdb's copy has only in-frame clones and leaves some out. The data contain under 200,000 clones, about 91% of them seen just once; the ten biggest clones take up approximately 2%. From germline, CDR1 is LNHDA and CDR2 SQIVND (reference sequence). This CDR3 has 13 amino acids. Trimming removed 6 bases from V and 3 bases from J; junction bases left unmatched: 4. Sequencing was performed on peripheral blood, taken on day 0 of AZD1222 vaccination. The clonotype originates from an adult in good health. The gene calls are TRBV19 and TRBJ1-2, with 7 bases aligning to TRBD1. The CDR3 nucleotides read TGTGCCAGTAGCCGTGGGACAGACTATGGCTACACCTTC. This sequence encodes CASSRGTDYGYTF.